A selection of T cell receptor beta chains follows, all from one sample in a study of cytomegalovirus exposure and HLA in healthy donors. Measured with immunoSEQ multiplex PCR; TCRdb has only the in-frame clones, and not every one. The sample holds hundreds of thousands of clones; about 85% are singletons and the top ten take roughly 0.22%. The material sequenced was PBMCs. The receptors come from a girl aged 2 to 9 in good health and CMV-seronegative. Each CDR3 is given with its conserved first and last residue. The D gene is left open where the match is weak. A clone size is listed for some rows: how often the clone was seen (once, few, many), or a class if it is expanded.

size	J	V	D	CDR3	DNA
.	TRBJ2-2	TRBV7-2	TRBD2	CASSFFWLAGTNTGELFF	TGTGCCAGCAGCTTCTTCTGGCTAGCGGGAACGAACACCGGGGAGCTGTTTTTT
few	TRBJ2-3	TRBV4-2	TRBD2	CASSHTGPGLAGTDTQYF	TGTGCCAGCAGCCACACAGGACCGGGACTAGCAGGAACAGATACGCAGTATTTT
.	TRBJ2-1	TRBV19	TRBD1	CASGEGGTGSYNEQFF	TGTGCCAGTGGAGAAGGCGGGACAGGGAGCTACAATGAGCAGTTCTTC
.	TRBJ2-3	TRBV5-4	.	CASSLGDPGTDTQYF	TGTGCCAGCAGCTTGGGAGATCCGGGCACAGATACGCAGTATTTT
.	TRBJ1-6	TRBV9	.	CASSVTGYNSPLHF	TGTGCCAGCAGCGTAACAGGGTATAATTCACCCCTCCACTTT
.	TRBJ1-2	TRBV7-2	.	CASSLVGPYGYTF	TGTGCCAGCAGCTTAGTGGGGCCCTATGGCTACACCTTC
.	TRBJ1-1	TRBV11-2	TRBD1	CASSPTGVNTEAFF	TGTGCCAGCAGCCCGACAGGGGTGAACACTGAAGCTTTCTTT
.	TRBJ2-7	TRBV11-3	TRBD1	CASSQRDREAYEQYF	TGTGCCAGCAGCCAAAGGGACAGGGAGGCATACGAGCAGTACTTC
once	TRBJ2-7	TRBV7-6	TRBD2	CASSLGGRSYEQYF	TGTGCCAGCAGCTTGGGAGGGAGGTCCTACGAGCAGTACTTC
once	TRBJ1-6	TRBV2	TRBD1	CASSLDRAIYNSPLHF	TGTGCCAGCAGTCTCGACAGGGCAATTTATAATTCACCCCTCCACTTT
.	TRBJ2-7	TRBV30	.	CAWSVGRLYEQYF	TGTGCCTGGAGTGTAGGCAGACTCTACGAGCAGTACTTC
.	TRBJ1-2	TRBV5-1	TRBD1	CASSLGDSHYGYTF	TGCGCCAGCAGCTTGGGGGACAGCCACTATGGCTACACCTTC
.	TRBJ1-6	TRBV2	TRBD1	CASSEGTGDSSPLHF	TGTGCCAGCAGTGAGGGGACAGGGGACTCCTCACCCCTCCACTTT
.	TRBJ1-2	TRBV9	TRBD1	CASSVNRQGHGYTF	TGTGCCAGCAGCGTAAACAGACAGGGTCATGGCTACACCTTC
.	TRBJ1-5	TRBV30	.	CAWSVDRAGVGQPQHF	TGTGCCTGGAGTGTAGACCGGGCAGGGGTAGGGCAGCCCCAGCATTTT
.	TRBJ2-1	TRBV5-4	TRBD2	CASSLGLAGGDNEQFF	TGTGCCAGCAGCTTGGGACTAGCGGGAGGGGACAATGAGCAGTTCTTC
.	TRBJ1-1	TRBV11-2	.	CASSLDREAFF	TGTGCCAGCAGCTTGGACAGAGAAGCTTTCTTT
.	TRBJ2-4	TRBV15	.	CATSRARQALAKNIQYF	TGTGCCACCAGCAGGGCTAGACAGGCGCTAGCCAAAAACATTCAGTACTTC
.	TRBJ2-2	TRBV29-1	.	CSVDGRPGELFF	TGCAGCGTTGATGGCCGCCCCGGGGAGCTGTTTTTT
.	TRBJ1-1	TRBV6-6	.	CASSYPQGGAEAFF	TGTGCCAGCAGTTACCCACAGGGTGGGGCTGAAGCTTTCTTT
.	TRBJ1-2	TRBV18	.	CASSPFVKAGGRASNSYGYTF	TGTGCCAGCTCACCATTCGTTAAGGCGGGGGGCCGGGCTTCCAATTCCTATGGCTACACCTTC
few	TRBJ2-7	TRBV6-5	TRBD2	CASSYSASGRSYEQYF	TGTGCCAGCAGTTACTCGGCTAGCGGGAGGAGCTACGAGCAGTACTTC
.	TRBJ2-7	TRBV6-1	TRBD2	CASSREAGGYEQYF	TGTGCCAGCAGCCGCGAAGCGGGAGGCTACGAGCAGTACTTC
few	TRBJ2-1	TRBV9	TRBD2	CASSAGTSGYNEQFF	TGTGCCAGCAGCGCCGGGACTAGCGGCTACAATGAGCAGTTCTTC
.	TRBJ2-5	TRBV19	.	CASSTWEEETQYF	TGTGCCAGTAGTACCTGGGAGGAGGAGACCCAGTACTTC
.	TRBJ2-7	TRBV27	TRBD1	CASSSGTGKYYEQYF	TGTGCCAGCAGTTCCGGGACAGGAAAATACTACGAGCAGTACTTC
.	TRBJ1-5	TRBV7-8	.	CASSHLGLFSNQPQHF	TGTGCCAGCAGCCACCTGGGGCTTTTTAGCAATCAGCCCCAGCATTTT
once	TRBJ1-4	TRBV30	.	CAWSGAALNEKLFF	TGTGCCTGGAGTGGGGCAGCCCTCAATGAAAAACTGTTTTTT
.	TRBJ2-7	TRBV27	TRBD1	CASIGRGPGGDEQYF	TGTGCCAGCATTGGACGGGGTCCAGGGGGCGACGAGCAGTACTTC
.	TRBJ1-2	TRBV29-1	.	CSVEVQYGYTF	TGCAGCGTTGAAGTACAGTATGGCTACACCTTC
.	TRBJ2-5	TRBV4-1	.	CASSQVTLQETQYF	TGCGCCAGCAGCCAAGTTACGCTCCAGGAGACCCAGTACTTC
.	TRBJ1-2	TRBV19	.	CASSTRQMYGYTF	TGTGCCAGTAGTACACGACAGATGTATGGCTACACCTTC
.	TRBJ2-5	TRBV6-1	TRBD2	CASSDTAGLGETQYF	TGTGCCAGCAGTGATACAGCGGGGCTGGGAGAGACCCAGTACTTC
.	TRBJ2-5	TRBV6-5	.	CASSPQGKAQYF	TGTGCCAGCAGTCCCCAGGGGAAGGCCCAGTACTTC
.	TRBJ1-5	TRBV19	.	CASSIVGMRPQHF	TGTGCCAGTAGTATAGTTGGTATGAGGCCCCAGCATTTT
few	TRBJ2-7	TRBV2	TRBD2	CASKSSGGSYEQYF	TGTGCCAGCAAGAGTAGCGGGGGCTCCTACGAGCAGTACTTC
.	TRBJ1-5	TRBV2	.	CASSEAGERVRSQPQHF	TGTGCCAGCAGTGAAGCAGGGGAAAGGGTACGCAGTCAGCCCCAGCATTTT
once	TRBJ2-7	TRBV2	.	CASSRFGEQYF	TGTGCCAGCTCTAGGTTCGGGGAGCAGTACTTC
.	TRBJ2-1	TRBV7-9	.	CASSPRTGGVYNEQFF	TGTGCCAGCAGCCCAAGGACAGGAGGGGTTTACAATGAGCAGTTCTTC
.	TRBJ2-7	TRBV2	TRBD2	CASSETSGSPYEQYF	TGTGCCAGCAGTGAGACTAGCGGGTCTCCCTACGAGCAGTACTTC
.	TRBJ2-3	TRBV27	.	CASSPGAWSTDTQYF	TGTGCCAGCAGTCCCGGAGCGTGGAGCACAGATACGCAGTATTTT
.	TRBJ2-5	TRBV4-2	TRBD2	CASSQAGLAGILRRETQYF	TGTGCCAGCAGCCAAGCCGGCCTAGCGGGGATCTTGAGACGAGAGACCCAGTACTTC
few	TRBJ1-6	TRBV18	.	CASSPSPGGTGSPLHF	TGTGCCAGCTCACCCTCACCGGGGGGTACAGGTTCACCCCTCCACTTT
.	TRBJ2-7	TRBV11-2	TRBD1	CASSLDRGLDEQYF	TGTGCCAGCAGCTTAGACAGGGGGCTTGACGAGCAGTACTTC
.	TRBJ2-5	TRBV5-1	TRBD1	CASSLGTGRRETQYF	TGCGCCAGCAGCCTTGGGACAGGGAGGCGTGAGACCCAGTACTTC
few	TRBJ2-6	TRBV7-3	.	CASSLYGANVLTF	TGTGCCAGCAGCTTATATGGGGCCAACGTCCTGACTTTC
.	TRBJ2-4	TRBV6-6	.	CASSLLQGAKNIQYF	TGTGCCAGCAGTCTACTACAGGGCGCCAAAAACATTCAGTACTTC
once	TRBJ2-2	TRBV5-6	.	CASRRDRRNTGELFF	TGTGCCAGCAGGCGAGACAGACGAAACACCGGGGAGCTGTTTTTT
few	TRBJ1-1	TRBV30	TRBD1	CAWSVGQGGKRAEAFF	TGTGCCTGGAGTGTAGGACAGGGTGGGAAGAGGGCTGAAGCTTTCTTT
.	TRBJ2-1	TRBV5-4	.	CASSLLEEQFF	TGTGCCAGCAGCTTGCTGGAGGAGCAGTTCTTC
.	TRBJ1-5	TRBV6-6	TRBD1	CASRRDGTGGDQPQHF	TGTGCCAGCAGGAGGGACGGGACAGGGGGCGATCAGCCCCAGCATTTT
.	TRBJ2-7	TRBV4-2	TRBD2	CASSQDLSCRKLAGREYEQYF	TGTGCCAGCAGCCAAGATTTATCCTGCAGGAAACTAGCGGGCAGGGAGTACGAGCAGTACTTC
.	TRBJ2-7	TRBV30	.	CAWRSRQGLSYEQYF	TGTGCCTGGAGATCCCGGCAGGGCCTATCCTACGAGCAGTACTTC
few	TRBJ1-2	TRBV2	.	CASSISGFLHYGYTF	TGTGCCAGCAGTATTTCCGGGTTCCTTCACTATGGCTACACCTTC
.	TRBJ1-2	TRBV11-2	TRBD1	CASSLRGLFGYTF	TGTGCCAGCAGCTTAAGGGGGCTATTTGGCTACACCTTC
.	TRBJ1-2	TRBV9	.	CASSPRNYGYTF	TGTGCCAGCAGCCCCCGGAACTATGGCTACACCTTC
.	TRBJ2-5	TRBV4-1	TRBD1	CASSFQGVGKETQYF	TGCGCCAGCAGCTTCCAGGGGGTAGGAAAAGAGACCCAGTACTTC
.	TRBJ1-6	TRBV5-6	.	CASSLWQGGSPLHF	TGTGCCAGCAGCTTGTGGCAGGGTGGTTCACCCCTCCACTTT
.	TRBJ1-5	TRBV27	.	CASRWGGQGRNQPQHF	TGTGCCAGCAGATGGGGGGGTCAGGGGCGGAATCAGCCCCAGCATTTT
few	TRBJ1-3	TRBV7-8	.	CASSLGRGSGNTIYF	TGTGCCAGCAGCTTAGGCAGGGGCTCTGGAAACACCATATATTTT